Listed below are T cell receptor beta chains from one sample, sequenced in a study of T-cell memory formation after mild COVID-19. TCRdb redid the calling of the 5' RACE reads with MiXCR, one entry per CDR3 protein. This sample yields some 410,000 distinct CDR3 sequences, of which under 25% are seen a single time; around 13% belongs to the top ten. The source material was PBMCs or a T cell subset sorted from them (not recorded which). The receptors come from an adult woman who had mild COVID-19 (a few samples of this study predate the infection). Cell type and time point are not known. Each CDR3 is given with its conserved first and last residue. Fields, in order: V gene, clone size, D gene, J gene, CDR3 protein, CDR3 DNA. A D gene is named only where the DNA matches it firmly. Some rows mark clone size as missing; the rest say once, few, many or name a class of expanded clone.

>TRBV5-1|-|TRBD1|TRBJ1-2
CASSWNRGVDYGYTF
TGCGCCAGCAGCTGGAACAGGGGAGTAGACTATGGCTACACCTTC
>TRBV6-2/TRBV6-3|many|TRBD1|TRBJ2-1
CASSWDSSYNEQFF
TGTGCCAGCAGTTGGGACAGCTCCTACAATGAGCAGTTCTTC
>TRBV5-1|few|TRBD2|TRBJ2-1
CASSEDLAVVTDEQFF
TGCGCCAGCAGCGAGGACCTAGCGGTAGTAACCGATGAGCAGTTCTTC
>TRBV19|few|TRBD1|TRBJ2-2
CASRDRGNTGELFF
TGTGCCAGTAGGGACAGGGGAAACACCGGGGAGCTGTTTTTT
>TRBV6-5|-|TRBD2|TRBJ2-7
CASTRLAGGLTYEQYF
TGTGCCAGCACCCGACTAGCGGGGGGCCTTACCTACGAGCAGTACTTC
>TRBV12-3/TRBV12-4|few|-|TRBJ2-7
CASSPANKQYF
TGTGCCAGCAGTCCAGCTAACAAGCAGTACTTC
>TRBV25-1|-|-|TRBJ1-1
CASSEYWDFSEAFF
TGTGCCAGCAGTGAATATTGGGATTTCTCTGAAGCTTTCTTT
>TRBV4-2|-|TRBD1|TRBJ1-5
CASSQEGQGGNQPQHF
TGTGCCAGCAGCCAAGAGGGACAGGGGGGCAATCAGCCCCAGCATTTT
>TRBV7-6|-|-|TRBJ2-7
CASSLAGQDEQYF
TGTGCCAGCAGCTTAGCCGGACAAGACGAGCAGTACTTC
>TRBV4-1|-|-|TRBJ2-7
CASSQEPGMISYEQYF
TGCGCCAGCAGCCAAGAACCAGGGATGATATCCTACGAGCAGTACTTC
>TRBV27|many|TRBD2|TRBJ2-1
CASSRRGSGRGNEQFF
TGTGCCAGCTCTCGGAGGGGTAGCGGGAGAGGCAATGAGCAGTTCTTC
>TRBV14|-|-|TRBJ1-2
CASSQVRQGSYTF
TGTGCCAGCAGCCAAGTAAGGCAGGGGAGTTACACCTTC
>TRBV7-8|many|-|TRBJ2-5
CASSPPREETQYF
TGTGCCAGCAGCCCACCGAGAGAGGAGACCCAGTACTTC
>TRBV3-1|-|-|TRBJ1-2
CASSQDGANYGYTF
TGTGCCAGCAGCCAAGATGGGGCTAACTATGGCTACACCTTC
>TRBV6-2/TRBV6-3|-|-|TRBJ1-1
CASTYREEREAFF
TGTGCCAGCACCTACAGGGAGGAAAGGGAAGCTTTCTTT
>TRBV6-6|-|-|TRBJ2-1
CASSYKSTFYNSSYNEQFF
TGTGCCAGCAGTTATAAGTCGACTTTCTATAATAGCTCCTACAATGAGCAGTTCTTC
>TRBV19|-|TRBD2|TRBJ2-5
CASSTFLAGGLETQYF
TGTGCCAGTAGTACCTTTCTAGCGGGGGGGCTGGAGACCCAGTACTTC
>TRBV7-9|once|TRBD1|TRBJ1-6
CASSRTGLRLHF
TGTGCCAGCAGCCGGACAGGTCTACGCCTCCACTTT
>TRBV12-3/TRBV12-4|few|TRBD1|TRBJ2-2
CASSQGVTGELFF
TGTGCCAGCAGCCAGGGGGTAACCGGGGAGCTGTTTTTT
>TRBV7-8|many|TRBD2|TRBJ2-3
CASSLSSAGGSDTQYF
TGTGCCAGCAGCCTATCCTCTGCGGGGGGTTCAGATACGCAGTATTTT
>TRBV9|few|TRBD1|TRBJ1-5
CASSVGGTANQPQHF
TGTGCCAGCAGCGTAGGGGGGACAGCCAATCAGCCCCAGCATTTT
>TRBV6-2/TRBV6-3|few|TRBD1|TRBJ2-5
CASSLTGGWETQYF
TGTGCCAGCAGTTTAACAGGGGGCTGGGAGACCCAGTACTTC
>TRBV29-1|few|-|TRBJ2-1
CSVSGFPSYNEQFF
TGCAGCGTTTCAGGGTTTCCCTCCTACAATGAGCAGTTCTTC
>TRBV20-1|few|-|TRBJ2-4
CSASGQQIAKNIQYF
TGCAGTGCTAGTGGGCAGCAAATAGCCAAAAACATTCAGTACTTC
>TRBV29-1|-|-|TRBJ2-3
CSVEVVVDTQYF
TGCAGCGTTGAGGTAGTGGTAGATACGCAGTATTTT
>TRBV18|few|TRBD1|TRBJ1-1
CASSPATGGADTEAFF
TGTGCCAGCTCACCCGCCACAGGGGGCGCGGACACTGAAGCTTTCTTT
>TRBV29-1|-|TRBD2|TRBJ2-1
CSARTSGRARASSYNEQFF
TGCAGCGCTCGGACTAGCGGGAGGGCCAGGGCTAGCTCCTACAATGAGCAGTTCTTC
>TRBV24-1|few|TRBD1|TRBJ2-7
CATSQTGTGYHEQYF
TGTGCCACCAGTCAAACCGGGACAGGGTACCACGAGCAGTACTTC
>TRBV7-9|-|TRBD2|TRBJ2-5
CASSFDRGGKETQYF
TGTGCCAGCAGCTTTGACCGGGGGGGAAAAGAGACCCAGTACTTC
>TRBV29-1|once|TRBD1|TRBJ1-2
CSVGVGQANYGYTF
TGCAGCGTTGGCGTGGGACAGGCTAACTATGGCTACACCTTC
>TRBV7-6|few|-|TRBJ2-1
CASTPSGYNEQFF
TGTGCCAGCACGCCGTCGGGCTACAATGAGCAGTTCTTC
>TRBV29-1|-|TRBD1|TRBJ1-1
CSVSAGTGNTEAFF
TGCAGCGTTTCCGCCGGGACAGGGAACACTGAAGCTTTCTTT
>TRBV7-9|-|TRBD1|TRBJ1-1
CASSFDRVQNTEAFF
TGTGCCAGCAGCTTCGACAGGGTACAGAACACTGAAGCTTTCTTT
>TRBV5-5|few|-|TRBJ2-7
CASSWGEQGPEQYF
TGTGCCAGCAGCTGGGGGGAACAGGGGCCCGAGCAGTACTTC
>TRBV11-2|-|TRBD1|TRBJ2-7
CASSMTGELGEQYF
TGTGCCAGCAGCATGACAGGGGAACTTGGGGAGCAGTACTTC
>TRBV20-1|-|TRBD1|TRBJ1-1
CSARTRDRVVFTEAFF
TGCAGTGCTAGAACGCGGGACAGGGTAGTTTTCACTGAAGCTTTCTTT
>TRBV24-1|-|TRBD2|TRBJ2-1
CATSDLGTSGAEQFF
TGTGCCACCAGTGATTTGGGGACTAGCGGGGCTGAGCAGTTCTTC
>TRBV5-5|-|-|TRBJ2-7
CASSLQGSRAYEQYF
TGTGCCAGCAGCTTACAGGGTAGTAGGGCCTACGAGCAGTACTTC
>TRBV12-3/TRBV12-4|few|-|TRBJ2-1
CASSVGTPSIYNEQFF
TGTGCCAGCAGCGTAGGGACACCATCTATCTACAATGAGCAGTTCTTC
>TRBV20-1|-|-|TRBJ1-2
CSARDANYGYTF
TGCAGTGCTAGAGATGCTAACTATGGCTACACCTTC
>TRBV27|-|-|TRBJ1-6
CASSDSYNSPLHF
TGTGCCAGCAGCGACAGTTATAATTCACCCCTCCACTTT
>TRBV7-7|-|-|TRBJ2-5
CASSLGYGGEETQYF
TGTGCTAGCAGCTTAGGCTACGGCGGGGAAGAGACCCAGTACTTC
>TRBV7-9|few|TRBD2|TRBJ2-2
CASSLVGGSNTGELFF
TGTGCCAGCAGCTTAGTTGGCGGGAGTAACACCGGGGAGCTGTTTTTT
>TRBV6-1|few|-|TRBJ2-5
CASSEEAGNQETQYF
TGTGCCAGCAGTGAAGAGGCGGGAAACCAAGAGACCCAGTACTTC